This T cell receptor beta chain was identified in a study of blood T cell repertoires in COVID-19 (dated by TCRdb to the early 2020s). Study-level background: Collaborator samples came from the United States, Italy and Spain and covered acute and convalescent phases of COVID-19. HLA class I and class II types, where available, came from metadata supplied by the sample provider rather than from assay-based typing. The material from the prospective study consisted of cDNA or gDNA derived from T cells, B-cell-depleted T cells, or PBMCs. Nearly every sample came with metadata listing a de-identified subject ID, COVID-19 status, age in years and sex. The repertoires were released in a freely available public database meant as a resource for research on the immune response to SARS-CoV-2. Samples came from the ongoing ImmuneRACE study (first 160 participants) plus 1,254 subjects from 6 global collaborators. Subjects who had been exposed to COVID-19, were actively infected with it, or had recovered from it provided the deeply sampled blood TCRbeta repertoires that made up the dataset.

The CDR3 measures 19 amino acids from cysteine to phenylalanine. CDR3 DNA is the only sequence kept; it has 57 bases, read in frame from the first base. The germline V end is reduced by 5 bases and the J end by 0 bases; junction bases left unmatched: 10. Via the germline V gene, CDR1 is SNHLY and CDR2 FYNNEI. The sample holds a few counts of this clone. This clone's antigen is unknown. No base qualities exist here, and no much larger clone lies one base off it. Overall results and qualifications from the work: Clinical and demographic metadata were provided uncurated, with the amount varying by source and participant.

TCRbeta CDR3 regions were amplified from genomic DNA by means of the immunoSEQ Assay, a bias-controlled multiplex PCR. Turning to the authors' computational methods: Nucleated cell counts per sample were estimated from amplification of reference gene primers within the assay. Sequence reads were collapsed and filtered to measure the absolute abundance of every unique TCRbeta CDR3 rearrangement. For each sample, productive Simpson clonality was calculated by taking the square root of Simpson's diversity index across productive rearrangements. TCRdb's version of the immuneACCESS table is confined to in-frame rearrangements and falls short of the full clone set. An unresolved V gene accounts for under half of the shortfall where checked; the remainder is of unknown origin. The V and J calls and clone size are taken from that table; D and trimming were inferred from the DNA. The sample has hundreds of thousands of clones on record, 65% to 90% of them singletons. Clones ranked in the top ten supply about 14% of the sample.

In the prospective study, participants were about 18 to 95 years old, resided in about two dozen geographic areas of the United States, and were enrolled through a virtual design. To assign participants to cohorts, the prospective study relied on clinical history that participants themselves reported in a screening survey and a study questionnaire. For ImmuneRACE Cohort 3, a participant was defined as recovered based on two consecutive negative NP/OP PCR tests, clearance by a healthcare professional, or resolution of symptoms. In the prospective study, whole blood, serum and a nasopharyngeal or oropharyngeal swab were collected from each participant by mobile phlebotomists. Additional blood draws and questionnaires over an approximately two-month period could optionally be provided by prospective study participants. Blood samples from the prospective study were shipped frozen or at room temperature prior to DNA extraction.

The V gene is TRBV2 and the J gene is TRBJ2-3, and 14 junctional nucleotides match TRBD2. The sequenced sample consisted of PBMCs or T cells enriched from blood (not recorded which). This receptor was taken from a young man who had recovered from COVID-19. The CDR3 corresponds to CASSPRLAGGFTSTDTQYF. Here is the DNA: TGTGCCAGCAGTCCGAGACTAGCGGGGGGGTTTACTAGCACAGATACGCAGTATTTT. Reference TRBV2 and TRBJ2-3 genes cover what lies past the CDR3, so the full variable domain is EPEVTQTPSHQVTQMGQEVILRCVPISNHLYFYWYRQILGQKVEFLVSFYNNEISEKSEIFDDQFSVERPDGSNFTLKIRSTKLEDSAMYFCASSPRLAGGFTSTDTQYFGPGTRLTVL.